The sequence of this TCR beta chain was determined in a study of blood T cell repertoires in COVID-19. Background on the study: PBMCs, B-cell-depleted T cells, or T cells provided the cDNA or gDNA that made up the material.

As processed by the authors: Estimation of nucleated cell counts was performed using reference gene primer amplification. Assay used: immunoSEQ multiplex PCR; TCRdb lists only in-frame clones, some missing. That table gives V, J and clone size, and the DNA gave D and trimming. The sample holds approximately 94,000 clones, just under 85% seen once. The germline V gene encodes CDR1 MNHEY and CDR2 SMNVEV (reference sequence). The CDR3 consists of 15 residues. Trimming left V 4 bases short and J 2 bases short, with 15 bases between. This clonotype originated in a man aged 50 to 60 with active or convalescent COVID-19. The genes are TRBV27 and TRBJ2-7; no definite D call. Source material: peripheral blood. CDR3 in DNA: TGTGCCAGCAGTTCGGTCCCATCGAGGACCTACGAGCAGTACTTC. Residues: CASSSVPSRTYEQYF.